The rows below give T cell receptor beta chains drawn from one sample of a study of molecular identifiers for immune sequencing clone quantification. Via MiXCR, TCRdb re-called the PCR reads, giving one row per CDR3 protein. Of approximately 550,000 distinct CDR3 sequences in the sample, around 23% were seen once. The specimen sequenced was naive CD8+ T cells from blood, with Jurkat cell RNA spiked in. These receptors were obtained from a human donor in good health. Some libraries in this study had Jurkat cell RNA spiked in. Both conserved end residues are part of each CDR3. A D gene is named only where the DNA matches it firmly. The size of a clone is reported for some rows only, either as once, few or many, or as a class for expanded clones.

D: TRBD1; J: TRBJ1-1; V: TRBV6-5; size: -; CDR3: CASSYSTTGVNTEAFF; DNA: TGTGCCAGCAGTTACTCAACGACAGGGGTAAACACTGAAGCTTTCTTT
D: TRBD2; J: TRBJ2-7; V: TRBV12-3/TRBV12-4; size: many; CDR3: CASSSSGLAGGLEAYEQYF; DNA: TGTGCCAGCAGTTCCTCGGGACTAGCGGGGGGCCTGGAGGCCTACGAGCAGTACTTC
D: TRBD1; J: TRBJ2-6; V: TRBV5-1; size: many; CDR3: CASSPATGEAELTGANVLTF; DNA: TGCGCCAGCTCACCCGCTACAGGGGAAGCAGAACTAACTGGGGCCAACGTCCTGACTTTC
D: TRBD1; J: TRBJ2-7; V: TRBV20-1; size: -; CDR3: CSAPDRDRSPYEQYF; DNA: TGCAGTGCTCCGGACAGGGACAGGTCTCCCTACGAGCAGTACTTC
D: -; J: TRBJ2-5; V: TRBV30; size: few; CDR3: CAWSGDQETQYF; DNA: TGTGCCTGGAGTGGTGACCAAGAGACCCAGTACTTC
D: -; J: TRBJ2-3; V: TRBV27; size: few; CDR3: CASSSPRTSDTQYF; DNA: TGTGCCAGCAGTTCCCCCCGTACGAGTGATACGCAGTATTTT
D: TRBD1; J: TRBJ2-7; V: TRBV7-2; size: -; CDR3: CASSFGTGHQYEQYF; DNA: TGTGCCAGCAGCTTTGGGACAGGGCACCAATACGAGCAGTACTTC
D: TRBD1; J: TRBJ2-5; V: TRBV18; size: -; CDR3: CASSPPNWTGRETQYF; DNA: TGTGCCAGCTCACCACCGAACTGGACAGGGAGGGAGACCCAGTACTTC
D: TRBD1; J: TRBJ2-5; V: TRBV30; size: many; CDR3: CAWTDRAETQYF; DNA: TGTGCCTGGACCGACAGGGCCGAGACCCAGTACTTC
D: TRBD1; J: TRBJ2-3; V: TRBV6-2/TRBV6-3; size: few; CDR3: CASSSITGVPTDTQYF; DNA: TGTGCCAGCAGTTCCATTACAGGGGTCCCCACAGATACGCAGTATTTT
D: -; J: TRBJ1-1; V: TRBV7-6; size: few; CDR3: CASSLAGRLGSWVYF; DNA: TGTGCCAGCAGCTTAGCAGGGAGGTTGGGGAGTTGGGTTTACTTT
D: TRBD1; J: TRBJ2-7; V: TRBV27; size: few; CDR3: CASSFSGTGLPYEQYF; DNA: TGTGCCAGCAGCTTCTCCGGGACAGGACTTCCCTACGAGCAGTACTTC
D: TRBD1; J: TRBJ2-7; V: TRBV28; size: few; CDR3: CASSDPTGGTGEWSGPYEQYF; DNA: TGTGCCAGCAGTGACCCTACGGGGGGGACAGGGGAATGGAGTGGGCCCTACGAGCAGTACTTC
D: -; J: TRBJ2-4; V: TRBV7-9; size: many; CDR3: CASSLGIGADIQYF; DNA: TGTGCCAGCAGCTTAGGTATCGGGGCGGACATTCAGTACTTC
D: TRBD2; J: TRBJ2-5; V: TRBV28; size: few; CDR3: CASRLGLARQETQYF; DNA: TGTGCCAGCAGACTCGGACTAGCGAGACAAGAGACCCAGTACTTC
D: -; J: TRBJ2-1; V: TRBV11-3; size: -; CDR3: CASSFTESSYNEQFF; DNA: TGTGCCAGCAGCTTTACAGAAAGCTCCTACAATGAGCAGTTCTTC
D: -; J: TRBJ2-4; V: TRBV7-9; size: many; CDR3: CASSSPTANIQYF; DNA: TGTGCCAGCAGCTCCCCGACGGCGAACATTCAGTACTTC
D: -; J: TRBJ2-7; V: TRBV21-1; size: -; CDR3: CASSKLVGYSYEQYF; DNA: TGTGCCAGCAGCAAACTGGTCGGCTACTCCTACGAGCAGTACTTC
D: -; J: TRBJ2-1; V: TRBV21-1; size: once; CDR3: CASRTGGGNEQFF; DNA: TGTGCCAGTAGGACAGGGGGTGGAAATGAGCAGTTCTTC
D: -; J: TRBJ1-1; V: TRBV6-4; size: few; CDR3: CASKQSDRAEAFF; DNA: TGTGCCAGCAAACAAAGCGATAGGGCTGAAGCTTTCTTT
D: -; J: TRBJ2-7; V: TRBV3-1; size: -; CDR3: CASSQVSPGQYSYEQYF; DNA: TGTGCCAGCAGCCAAGTTTCCCCGGGACAATATTCCTACGAGCAGTACTTC
D: TRBD1; J: TRBJ1-2; V: TRBV4-3; size: -; CDR3: CASSQSGQGHYGYTF; DNA: TGCGCCAGCAGCCAATCAGGACAGGGTCACTATGGCTACACCTTC
D: -; J: TRBJ1-1; V: TRBV4-3; size: many; CDR3: CASSQGTTGLPSTEAFF; DNA: TGCGCCAGCAGCCAAGGGACAACAGGGTTACCGAGTACTGAAGCTTTCTTT
D: -; J: TRBJ2-2; V: TRBV19; size: few; CDR3: CASSMFISPGELFF; DNA: TGTGCCAGTAGTATGTTTATTTCTCCCGGGGAGCTGTTTTTT
D: TRBD2; J: TRBJ2-1; V: TRBV29-1; size: few; CDR3: CSVEIRTSGGNEQFF; DNA: TGCAGCGTTGAGATTCGAACTAGCGGTGGCAATGAGCAGTTCTTC
D: TRBD2; J: TRBJ2-5; V: TRBV20-1; size: -; CDR3: CSARDFRAGGRETQYF; DNA: TGCAGTGCTAGAGATTTCCGAGCGGGGGGCCGAGAGACCCAGTACTTC
D: -; J: TRBJ2-7; V: TRBV11-2; size: -; CDR3: CASSLGPGLSYGQYF; DNA: TGTGCCAGCAGCTTAGGGCCGGGGCTCTCCTACGGGCAGTACTTC
D: -; J: TRBJ2-7; V: TRBV20-1; size: -; CDR3: CSAREGSHPSEQYF; DNA: TGCAGTGCTAGAGAAGGGAGCCACCCCTCCGAGCAGTACTTC
D: -; J: TRBJ2-7; V: TRBV4-3; size: many; CDR3: CASSPDRSSYEQYF; DNA: TGCGCCAGCAGCCCTGACCGGAGCTCCTACGAGCAGTACTTC
D: TRBD1; J: TRBJ2-5; V: TRBV20-1; size: -; CDR3: CSARDDRGFVREPQYF; DNA: TGCAGTGCTAGAGATGACAGGGGATTTGTAAGAGAGCCCCAGTACTTC
D: -; J: TRBJ2-7; V: TRBV5-6; size: many; CDR3: CASSLAVRINRREQYF; DNA: TGTGCCAGCAGCCTCGCCGTCCGGATCAACAGAAGAGAGCAGTACTTC
D: -; J: TRBJ2-7; V: TRBV6-2/TRBV6-3; size: -; CDR3: CASSYRDFTYEQYF; DNA: TGTGCCAGCAGTTACAGGGACTTCACCTACGAGCAGTACTTC
D: -; J: TRBJ2-3; V: TRBV7-9; size: few; CDR3: CASSLSQGFPDTQYF; DNA: TGTGCCAGCAGCTTAAGTCAGGGTTTCCCAGATACGCAGTATTTT
D: -; J: TRBJ1-5; V: TRBV7-9; size: -; CDR3: CASSQSGGYNQPQHF; DNA: TGTGCCAGCAGCCAATCTGGGGGGTACAATCAGCCCCAGCATTTT
D: -; J: TRBJ2-3; V: TRBV19; size: few; CDR3: CASSILFSVVDTQYF; DNA: TGTGCCAGTAGTATCCTTTTTAGTGTTGTAGATACGCAGTATTTT
D: -; J: TRBJ2-2; V: TRBV30; size: once; CDR3: CAWSNRYLTTGELFF; DNA: TGTGCCTGGAGCAACCGATACCTCACCACCGGGGAGCTGTTTTTT
D: TRBD1; J: TRBJ2-7; V: TRBV27; size: few; CDR3: CASSLGTGRYEQYF; DNA: TGTGCCAGCAGTTTAGGGACAGGACGCTACGAGCAGTACTTC
D: TRBD2; J: TRBJ2-1; V: TRBV27; size: few; CDR3: CASSLGLAGGLEQFF; DNA: TGTGCCAGCAGTTTAGGTCTAGCGGGCGGCCTGGAGCAGTTCTTC
D: TRBD1; J: TRBJ1-1; V: TRBV28; size: -; CDR3: CARSLRGGGTEAFF; DNA: TGTGCCCGCAGTCTCAGGGGGGGGGGCACTGAAGCTTTCTTT
D: TRBD1; J: TRBJ2-6; V: TRBV7-9; size: -; CDR3: CASSPTTGTGANVLTF; DNA: TGTGCCAGCAGCCCGACGACAGGGACAGGGGCCAACGTCCTGACTTTC
D: -; J: TRBJ1-5; V: TRBV27; size: many; CDR3: CASSFVGQPQHF; DNA: TGTGCCAGCAGTTTTGTTGGTCAGCCCCAGCATTTT
D: -; J: TRBJ1-5; V: TRBV4-3; size: many; CDR3: CASSQERGLGLGQPQHF; DNA: TGCGCCAGCAGCCAAGAACGGGGGTTGGGGCTGGGTCAGCCCCAGCATTTT
D: -; J: TRBJ2-3; V: TRBV14; size: -; CDR3: CASSQDIAGPPDTQYF; DNA: TGTGCCAGCAGCCAAGATATTGCAGGTCCCCCAGATACGCAGTATTTT
D: -; J: TRBJ1-1; V: TRBV7-9; size: few; CDR3: CASGRWDVYMNTEAFF; DNA: TGTGCCAGCGGCCGTTGGGACGTTTATATGAACACTGAAGCTTTCTTT
D: -; J: TRBJ2-7; V: TRBV4-3; size: -; CDR3: CASSQDRGQIGYEQYF; DNA: TGCGCCAGCAGCCAAGATCGGGGCCAAATCGGCTACGAGCAGTACTTC
D: TRBD2; J: TRBJ2-5; V: TRBV20-1; size: many; CDR3: CSARDLDLAGGPGETQYF; DNA: TGCAGTGCTAGAGATTTAGATCTAGCGGGAGGGCCGGGGGAGACCCAGTACTTC
D: -; J: TRBJ1-5; V: TRBV6-2/TRBV6-3; size: many; CDR3: CASWPSNLSLQPQHF; DNA: TGTGCCAGTTGGCCCTCGAATCTGAGCCTTCAGCCCCAGCATTTT
D: -; J: TRBJ2-3; V: TRBV7-3; size: -; CDR3: CASSAQSDTQYF; DNA: TGTGCCAGCAGCGCACAGTCAGATACGCAGTATTTT
D: -; J: TRBJ2-3; V: TRBV30; size: many; CDR3: CAWSDGDTDTQYF; DNA: TGTGCCTGGAGTGACGGGGATACAGATACGCAGTATTTT
D: TRBD1; J: TRBJ2-1; V: TRBV6-2/TRBV6-3; size: -; CDR3: CASSTGTGMYEQFF; DNA: TGTGCCAGCAGTACAGGGACAGGGATGTATGAGCAGTTCTTC
D: TRBD1; J: TRBJ2-2; V: TRBV12-3/TRBV12-4; size: few; CDR3: CASSPGVGDRVGTGELFF; DNA: TGTGCCAGCAGTCCCGGAGTGGGGGACAGGGTAGGCACCGGGGAGCTGTTTTTT